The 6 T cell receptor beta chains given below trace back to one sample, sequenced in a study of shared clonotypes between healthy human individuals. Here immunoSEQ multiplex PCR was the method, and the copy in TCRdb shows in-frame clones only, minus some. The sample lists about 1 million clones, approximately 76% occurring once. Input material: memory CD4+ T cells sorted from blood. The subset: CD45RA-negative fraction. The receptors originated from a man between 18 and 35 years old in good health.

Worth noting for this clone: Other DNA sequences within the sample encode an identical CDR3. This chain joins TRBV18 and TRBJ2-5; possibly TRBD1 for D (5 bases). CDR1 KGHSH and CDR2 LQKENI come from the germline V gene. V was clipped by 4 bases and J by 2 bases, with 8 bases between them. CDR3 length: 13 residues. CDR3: CASSHGQQETQYF. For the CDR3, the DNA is TGTGCCAGCTCACATGGACAACAAGAGACCCAGTACTTC.

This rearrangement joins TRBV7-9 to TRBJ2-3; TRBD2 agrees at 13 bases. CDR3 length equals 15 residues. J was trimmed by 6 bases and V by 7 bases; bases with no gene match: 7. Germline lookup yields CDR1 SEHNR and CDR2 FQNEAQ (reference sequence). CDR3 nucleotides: TGTGCCAGCACATGGACTAGCGGGGGAGTGGATACGCAGTATTTT. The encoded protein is CASTWTSGGVDTQYF. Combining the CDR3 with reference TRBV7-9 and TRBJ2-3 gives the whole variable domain DTGVSQNPRHKITKRGQNVTFRCDPISEHNRLYWYRQTLGQGPEFLTYFQNEAQLEKSRLLSDRFSAERPKGSFSTLEIQRTEQGDSAMYLCASTWTSGGVDTQYFGPGTRLTVL.

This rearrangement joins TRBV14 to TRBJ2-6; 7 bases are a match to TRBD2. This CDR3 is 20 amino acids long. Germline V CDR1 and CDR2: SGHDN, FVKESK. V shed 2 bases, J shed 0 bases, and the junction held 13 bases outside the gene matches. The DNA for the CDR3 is TGTGCCAGCAGCCAACCCCAGTGGGGGGGGAGCTTCTCTGGGGCCAACGTCCTGACTTTC. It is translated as CASSQPQWGGSFSGANVLTF.

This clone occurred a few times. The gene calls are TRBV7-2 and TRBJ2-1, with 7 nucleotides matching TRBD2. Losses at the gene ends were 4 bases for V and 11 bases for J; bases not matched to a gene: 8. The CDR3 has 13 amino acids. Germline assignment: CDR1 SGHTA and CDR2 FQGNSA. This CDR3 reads CASSSGLGNQQFF. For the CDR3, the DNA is TGTGCCAGCAGCTCTGGACTAGGTAATCAGCAGTTCTTC.

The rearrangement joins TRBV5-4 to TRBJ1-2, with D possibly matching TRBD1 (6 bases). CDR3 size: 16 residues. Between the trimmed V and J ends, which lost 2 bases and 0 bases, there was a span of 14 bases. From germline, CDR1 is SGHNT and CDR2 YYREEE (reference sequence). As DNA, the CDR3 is TGTGCCAGCAGCTTACGGGGGCGACCAGCTAACTATGGCTACACCTTC. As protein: CASSLRGRPANYGYTF.

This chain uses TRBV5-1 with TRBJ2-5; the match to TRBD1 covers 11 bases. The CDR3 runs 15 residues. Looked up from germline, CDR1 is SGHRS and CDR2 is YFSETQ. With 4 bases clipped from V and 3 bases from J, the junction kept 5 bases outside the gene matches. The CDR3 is CASSKGTGGEETQYF. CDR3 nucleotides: TGCGCCAGCAGCAAAGGGACAGGGGGGGAAGAGACCCAGTACTTC.